These T cell receptor beta chains were read from a single sample in a study of spatial heterogeneity in lung cancer. Each CDR3 protein is one row after TCRdb ran MiXCR on the 5' RACE reads. The table records approximately 25,000 distinct CDR3 sequences, just under 7% of them present only once. The sample consisted of PBMCs, taken at surgery. Every receptor here comes from a male donor with early-stage non-small cell lung cancer. CDR3s include the opening cysteine and the closing phenylalanine or tryptophan. The order of the fields is J gene, V gene, CDR3 length, clone size, D gene, CDR3 DNA, CDR3 protein. A D gene is named only where the DNA matches it firmly. For some rows the clone size is stated as once, few or many, or as a class when expanded; others skip it.

>TRBJ2-1|TRBV5-1|16|many|TRBD2
TGCGCCAGCAGCTTGGGCGGGACTAGCGGCGTTGATGAGCAGTTCTTC
CASSLGGTSGVDEQFF
>TRBJ1-5|TRBV20-1|15|many|TRBD1
TGCAGTGCCACCCGACAGGGCAATAGCAATCAGCCCCAGCATTTT
CSATRQGNSNQPQHF
>TRBJ2-6|TRBV6-5|15|.|.
TGTGCCAGCAGTTACTCGGACACTGGGGCCAACGTCCTGACTTTC
CASSYSDTGANVLTF
>TRBJ2-3|TRBV28|14|medium-sized|TRBD1
TGTGCCAGCAGTTCGGACAGGGACGCAGATACGCAGTATTTT
CASSSDRDADTQYF
>TRBJ2-1|TRBV7-9|12|many|.
TGTGCCAGCAGCTTTGGAGAGGTTGAGCAGTTCTTC
CASSFGEVEQFF
>TRBJ2-2|TRBV20-1|14|.|.
TGCAGTGCAAAAGGGGGGAGTAACGCCGGGGAGCTGTTTTTT
CSAKGGSNAGELFF
>TRBJ2-7|TRBV5-1|15|many|.
TGCGCCAGCAGCTTGGGGGGAACACCTTCCTACGAGCAGTACTTC
CASSLGGTPSYEQYF
>TRBJ2-3|TRBV10-3|15|medium-sized|TRBD2
TGTGCCATCAAGACTAGCGGGAGTAGGGCAGATACGCAGTATTTT
CAIKTSGSRADTQYF
>TRBJ1-6|TRBV12-3/TRBV12-4|15|many|.
TGTGCCAGCAGTCCAATCCGGGGCTATAATTCACCCCTCCACTTT
CASSPIRGYNSPLHF
>TRBJ2-5|TRBV27|15|few|TRBD1
TGTGCCAGCAGTACCGGGACAGGGGGCATTGGGACCCAGTACTTC
CASSTGTGGIGTQYF
>TRBJ2-3|TRBV6-5|14|few|.
TGTGCCAGCTCGGGACCTAAGAGCACAGATACGCAGTATTTT
CASSGPKSTDTQYF
>TRBJ2-3|TRBV7-2|13|.|TRBD2
TGTGCCAGTCAGCGGGAGATCCCAGATACGCAGTATTTT
CASQREIPDTQYF
>TRBJ2-7|TRBV28|11|many|TRBD1
TGTGCCAGCAGTTTGGGGGACAGGCAGTACTTC
CASSLGDRQYF
>TRBJ2-2|TRBV24-1|13|.|.
TGTGCCACCAGTGGGACGAACACCGGGGAGCTGTTTTTT
CATSGTNTGELFF
>TRBJ2-1|TRBV14|13|many|TRBD2
TGTGCCAGCAGCCAGGGTTCCGGGACTAGTTGGATCTTC
CASSQGSGTSWIF
>TRBJ1-1|TRBV20-1|14|large|.
TGCAGTGCTAGAGATGGGCCAGTGAACACTGAAGCTTTCTTT
CSARDGPVNTEAFF
>TRBJ1-1|TRBV28|17|many|.
TGTGCCAGCAGTTTACGGGAGCCCTTTAATATGAACACTGAAGCTTTCTTT
CASSLREPFNMNTEAFF
>TRBJ1-6|TRBV10-3|13|few|.
TGTGCCATCAAAATCTCTATGGATTCACCCCTCCACTTT
CAIKISMDSPLHF
>TRBJ2-5|TRBV23-1|18|many|TRBD1
TGCGCCAGCAGCCTTTTCAGACAGGGCACATTTCACCAAGAGACCCAGTACTTC
CASSLFRQGTFHQETQYF
>TRBJ2-3|TRBV10-3|16|many|.
TGTGCCATCAGTGAAGTCGGGACACTTAGCACAGATACGCAGTATTTT
CAISEVGTLSTDTQYF
>TRBJ2-1|TRBV7-2|14|.|.
TGTGCCAGCAGCTTCCTCCCGGAGGGTCACGAGCAGTTCTTC
CASSFLPEGHEQFF
>TRBJ1-2|TRBV6-2/TRBV6-3|13|medium-sized|.
TGTGCCAGCAGTCCCGGGACATCAAAAGGCTACACCTTC
CASSPGTSKGYTF
>TRBJ1-1|TRBV20-1|12|many|.
TGCAGTGCTAGCGACCATATTCAGGAAGCTTTCTTT
CSASDHIQEAFF
>TRBJ2-3|TRBV5-4|15|many|TRBD2
TGTGCCAGCAGCTTGGCGGGGGGGCCCGGAGATACGCAGTATTTT
CASSLAGGPGDTQYF
>TRBJ2-3|TRBV7-2|15|many|.
TGTGCCAGCAGCCGACAGGCCTCTAGCACAGACACGCAGTATTTT
CASSRQASSTDTQYF
>TRBJ1-6|TRBV5-5|15|many|.
TGTGCCAGCAGCTTGGCCGAGGTTCTCATTTCACCCCTCCACTTT
CASSLAEVLISPLHF
>TRBJ2-1|TRBV20-1|12|few|.
TGCAGTGCTTTTAGCGGAAGCTATGAGCAGTTCTTC
CSAFSGSYEQFF
>TRBJ1-5|TRBV10-2|13|many|.
TGCGCCAGCACTGAAAATCGGGGTCAGCCCCAGCATTTT
CASTENRGQPQHF
>TRBJ2-2|TRBV9|18|few|TRBD2
TGTGCCAGCAGCGTAGGGGGACTAGCGGATTCGAACACCGGGGAGCTGTTTTTT
CASSVGGLADSNTGELFF
>TRBJ1-3|TRBV10-3|14|many|TRBD1
TGTGCCATCACTGGGACAGGGAGAGGAAACACCATATATTTT
CAITGTGRGNTIYF
>TRBJ1-1|TRBV19|15|many|.
TGTGCCAGTAGTATCCTCGGGATAGGGAGCACTGAAGCTTTCTTT
CASSILGIGSTEAFF
>TRBJ2-7|TRBV10-3|13|many|.
TGTGCCATCAGTGAGTCGTCGAAGGGGGAGCAGTACTTC
CAISESSKGEQYF
>TRBJ1-2|TRBV2|14|many|.
TGTGCCAGCAGCCCCGATGGGGGGCGAAATGGCTACACCTTC
CASSPDGGRNGYTF
>TRBJ1-5|TRBV24-1|13|.|.
TGTGCCGCCCAAGACGGACTAAATCAGCCCCAGCATTTT
CAAQDGLNQPQHF
>TRBJ1-5|TRBV20-1|14|few|.
TGCAGTGCTAGAGATCAAGTGATCGGTCAGCCCCAGCATTTT
CSARDQVIGQPQHF
>TRBJ2-7|TRBV20-1|15|many|.
TGCAGTGCTAGAGATAAGGGGGGAGTTGTCTACGAGCAGTACTTC
CSARDKGGVVYEQYF
>TRBJ2-7|TRBV4-2|16|.|.
TGTGCCAGCAGCCGAGAAACAGGGTCCCTCTCCTACGAGCAGTACTTC
CASSRETGSLSYEQYF
>TRBJ1-3|TRBV7-6|13|many|.
TGTGCCAGCAGCTTAGCTCTCGGAAACACCATATATTTT
CASSLALGNTIYF
>TRBJ1-6|TRBV3-1|17|many|.
TGTGCCAGCAGCCAAGGAGCCTACACCGGCGATAATTCACCCCTCCACTTT
CASSQGAYTGDNSPLHF
>TRBJ2-2|TRBV3-1|22|few|TRBD2
TGTGCCAGCAGCCCCACCTGGAACCTGCTCTCTAGCGGGGGGTTGGGCGACGGGGAGCTGTTTTTT
CASSPTWNLLSSGGLGDGELFF
>TRBJ1-3|TRBV3-1|12|.|.
TGTGCCAGCAGCCCAGCAGCGAACACCATATATTTT
CASSPAANTIYF
>TRBJ2-4|TRBV11-3|13|many|.
TGTGCCAGCAGGGGACGAGCCAAAAACATTCAGTACTTC
CASRGRAKNIQYF
>TRBJ2-2|TRBV6-2/TRBV6-3|15|.|.
TGTGCCAGCAGTGGGGTCCCCTGGGGCACCGGGGAGCTGTTTTTT
CASSGVPWGTGELFF
>TRBJ2-5|TRBV20-1|12|few|.
TGCAGTGCATGGGCGTACCAAGAGACCCAGTACTTC
CSAWAYQETQYF
>TRBJ1-1|TRBV10-3|12|many|.
TGTGCCATCAGTGTAGGAACCACTGAAGCTTTCTTT
CAISVGTTEAFF
>TRBJ2-1|TRBV11-2|16|.|.
TGTGCCAGCAGCTTAGATGAGGAGCAGGGGCGAAGGTTCCAGTTCTTC
CASSLDEEQGRRFQFF
>TRBJ2-7|TRBV6-6|13|.|.
TGTGCCAGCAGTTACGGGAGAGCCTCCGAGCAGTACTTC
CASSYGRASEQYF
>TRBJ1-1|TRBV12-3/TRBV12-4|13|many|TRBD1
TGTGCCAGTGGGGGACAGGGGCGCACTGAAGCTTTCTTT
CASGGQGRTEAFF
>TRBJ1-2|TRBV9|15|many|.
TGTGCCAGCAGCGTAGATGGGGGGCCCAGCTATGGCTACACCTTC
CASSVDGGPSYGYTF
>TRBJ2-7|TRBV24-1|19|.|TRBD2
TGTGCCACCAGTGATAAGGGACTAGCGGGAGAGGGCCGGTACGACGAGCAGTACTTC
CATSDKGLAGEGRYDEQYF
>TRBJ2-4|TRBV20-1|16|many|.
TGCAGTGCTAGACAGCACCTAACCTCAGCCAAAAACATTCAGTACTTC
CSARQHLTSAKNIQYF
>TRBJ1-5|TRBV14|16|many|.
TGTGCCAGCAGCCAAGTTTGGGATTATAGCAATCAGCCCCAGCATTTT
CASSQVWDYSNQPQHF